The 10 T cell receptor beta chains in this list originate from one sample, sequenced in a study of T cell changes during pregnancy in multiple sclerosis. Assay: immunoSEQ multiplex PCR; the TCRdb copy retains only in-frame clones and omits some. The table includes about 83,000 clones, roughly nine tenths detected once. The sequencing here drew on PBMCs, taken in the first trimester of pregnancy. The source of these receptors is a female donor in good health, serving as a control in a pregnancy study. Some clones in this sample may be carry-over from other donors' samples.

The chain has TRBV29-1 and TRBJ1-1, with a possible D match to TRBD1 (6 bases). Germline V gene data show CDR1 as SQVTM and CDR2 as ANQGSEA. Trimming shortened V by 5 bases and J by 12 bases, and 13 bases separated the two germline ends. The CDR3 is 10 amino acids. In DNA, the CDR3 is TGCAGCGTTCAGGGGACGGGAACTTTCTTT. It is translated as CSVQGTGTFF.

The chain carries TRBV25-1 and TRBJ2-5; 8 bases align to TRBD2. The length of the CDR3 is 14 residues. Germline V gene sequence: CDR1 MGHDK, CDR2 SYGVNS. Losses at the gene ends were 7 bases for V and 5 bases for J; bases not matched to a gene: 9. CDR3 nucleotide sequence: TGTGCCAGCACGATATGGGGACTAGAGGAGACCCAGTACTTC. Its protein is CASTIWGLEETQYF. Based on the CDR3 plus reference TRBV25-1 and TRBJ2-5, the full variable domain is EADIYQTPRYLVIGTGKKITLECSQTMGHDKMYWYQQDPGMELHLIHYSYGVNSTEKGDLSSESTVSRIRTEHFPLTLESARPSHTSQYLCASTIWGLEETQYFGPGTRLLVL.

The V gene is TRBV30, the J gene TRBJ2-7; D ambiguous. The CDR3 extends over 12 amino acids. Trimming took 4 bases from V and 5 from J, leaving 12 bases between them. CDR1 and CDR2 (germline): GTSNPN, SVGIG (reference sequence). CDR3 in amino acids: CAWKRVRNEQYF. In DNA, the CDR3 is TGTGCCTGGAAACGGGTAAGGAACGAGCAGTACTTC.

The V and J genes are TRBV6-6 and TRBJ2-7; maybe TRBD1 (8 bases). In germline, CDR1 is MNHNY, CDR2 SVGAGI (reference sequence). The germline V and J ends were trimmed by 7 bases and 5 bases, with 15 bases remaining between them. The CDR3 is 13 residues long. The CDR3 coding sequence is TGTGCCAGCAAAACAGGGGGGGTGGACGAGCAGTACTTC. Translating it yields CASKTGGVDEQYF.

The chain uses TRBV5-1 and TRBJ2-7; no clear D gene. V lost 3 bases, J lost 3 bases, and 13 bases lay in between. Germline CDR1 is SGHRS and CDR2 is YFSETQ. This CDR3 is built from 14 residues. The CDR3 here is CASSSATNNYEQYF. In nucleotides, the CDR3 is TGCGCCAGCAGCTCCGCAACAAACAACTACGAGCAGTACTTC. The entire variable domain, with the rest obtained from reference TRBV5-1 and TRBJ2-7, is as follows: KAGVTQTPRYLIKTRGQQVTLSCSPISGHRSVSWYQQTPGQGLQFLFEYFSETQRNKGNFPGRFSGRQFSNSRSEMNVSTLELGDSALYLCASSSATNNYEQYFGPGTRLTVT.

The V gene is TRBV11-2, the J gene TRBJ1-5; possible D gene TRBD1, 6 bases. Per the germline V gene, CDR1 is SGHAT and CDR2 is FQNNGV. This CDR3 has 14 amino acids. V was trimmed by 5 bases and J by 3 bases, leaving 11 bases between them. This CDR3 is CASSSGQFNQPQHF. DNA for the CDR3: TGTGCCAGCAGCAGTGGACAGTTCAATCAGCCCCAGCATTTT.

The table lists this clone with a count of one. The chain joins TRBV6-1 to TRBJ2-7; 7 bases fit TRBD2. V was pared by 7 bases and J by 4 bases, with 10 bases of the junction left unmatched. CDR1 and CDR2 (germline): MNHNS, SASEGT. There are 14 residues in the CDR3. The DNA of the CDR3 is TGTGCCAGCACTCAACTAGCGAGACGATACGAGCAGTACTTC. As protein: CASTQLARRYEQYF.

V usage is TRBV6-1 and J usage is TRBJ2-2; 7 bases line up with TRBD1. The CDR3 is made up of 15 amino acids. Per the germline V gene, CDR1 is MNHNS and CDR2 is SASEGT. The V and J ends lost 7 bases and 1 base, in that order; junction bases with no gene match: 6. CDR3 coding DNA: TGTGCCAGCATTTTTGGGACAGTGAACACCGGGGAGCTGTTTTTT. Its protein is CASIFGTVNTGELFF.

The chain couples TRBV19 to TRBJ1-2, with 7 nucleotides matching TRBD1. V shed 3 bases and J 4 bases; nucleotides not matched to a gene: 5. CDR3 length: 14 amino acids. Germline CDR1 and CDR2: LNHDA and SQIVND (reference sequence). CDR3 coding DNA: TGTGCCAGTAGTATGGCACAGGGGCTCTATGGCTACACCTTC. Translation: CASSMAQGLYGYTF.

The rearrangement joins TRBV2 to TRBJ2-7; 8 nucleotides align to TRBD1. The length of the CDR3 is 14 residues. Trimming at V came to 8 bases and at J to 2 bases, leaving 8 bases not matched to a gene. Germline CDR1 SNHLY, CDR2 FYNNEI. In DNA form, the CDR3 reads TGTGCCAGCGATACAGGGGGAAGTACCTACGAGCAGTACTTC. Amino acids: CASDTGGSTYEQYF. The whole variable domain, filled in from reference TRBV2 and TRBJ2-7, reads EPEVTQTPSHQVTQMGQEVILRCVPISNHLYFYWYRQILGQKVEFLVSFYNNEISEKSEIFDDQFSVERPDGSNFTLKIRSTKLEDSAMYFCASDTGGSTYEQYFGPGTRLTVT.